The entry below gives a single TCR beta chain sequence along with its context. Some clones are missing from TCRdb's copy, which holds only in-frame ones; the method was immunoSEQ multiplex PCR. The repertoire has 150,000 to 200,000 clones, roughly 87% of them found once; the top ten carry around 1.5%. Germline V gene lookup returns CDR1 GTSNPN and CDR2 SVGIG (reference sequence). This CDR3 comprises 14 residues. V was clipped by 3 bases and J by 1 base, with 9 bases between them. This sample is part of a study of blood T cell repertoires in COVID-19. Study-wide context: Material from acute and convalescent COVID-19 was sourced from the United States, Italy and Spain.

The source material was peripheral blood. The TCR was taken from a woman between 50 and 59 years old with acute or convalescent COVID-19. The chain combines TRBV30 with TRBJ2-2, with a weak D call TRBD1 (6 bases). The CDR3 sequence is CAWRKTGNTGELFF. DNA for the CDR3: TGTGCCTGGAGGAAGACAGGGAACACCGGGGAGCTGTTTTTT.